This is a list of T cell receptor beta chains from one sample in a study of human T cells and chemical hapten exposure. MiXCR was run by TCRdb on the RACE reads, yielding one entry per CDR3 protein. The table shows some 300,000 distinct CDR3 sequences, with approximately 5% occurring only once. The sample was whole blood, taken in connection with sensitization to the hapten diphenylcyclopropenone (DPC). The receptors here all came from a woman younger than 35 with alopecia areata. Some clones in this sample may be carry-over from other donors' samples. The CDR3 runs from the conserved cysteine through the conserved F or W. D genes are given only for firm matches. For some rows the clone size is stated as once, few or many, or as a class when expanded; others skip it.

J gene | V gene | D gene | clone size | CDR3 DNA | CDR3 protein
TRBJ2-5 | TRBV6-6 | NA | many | TGTGCCAGCAAGGCCAGGCCACAAGAGACCCAGTACTTC | CASKARPQETQYF
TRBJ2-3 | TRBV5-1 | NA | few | TGCGCCAGCAGCCCCGGCCAGGCTACAGATACGCAGTATTTT | CASSPGQATDTQYF
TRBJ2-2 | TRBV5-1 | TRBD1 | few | TGCGCCAGCAGGTCCGGGACAGGGGCTCCCGGGGAGCTGTTTTTT | CASRSGTGAPGELFF
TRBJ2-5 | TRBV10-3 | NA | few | TGTGCCATCAGTGAAGAGCGCGAACAAGAGACCCAGTACTTC | CAISEEREQETQYF
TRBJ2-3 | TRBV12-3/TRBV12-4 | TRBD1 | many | TGCGCCAGCAGCCCGACAGGGGGCACAGATACGCAGTATTTT | CASSPTGGTDTQYF
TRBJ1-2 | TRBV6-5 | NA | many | TGTGCCAGCAGAACCGGGACCGCCTTTGGCTACACCTTC | CASRTGTAFGYTF
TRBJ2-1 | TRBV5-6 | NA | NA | TGTGCCAGCAGCTTGGGGGGTAGTGAGCAGTTCTTC | CASSLGGSEQFF
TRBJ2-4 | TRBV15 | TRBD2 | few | TGTGCCACCAGCAGAGATGGGAGCGGGGGCCTCAAAAACATTCAGTACTTC | CATSRDGSGGLKNIQYF
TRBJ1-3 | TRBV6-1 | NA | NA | TGTGCCAGCAGCGGGAGGGTACAGGCACCCTCATTCTCCCCTCGTGGAAACACCATATATTTT | CASSGRVQAPSFSPRGNTIYF
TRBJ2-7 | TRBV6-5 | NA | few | TGTGCCAGCAGTTACTCGGCGACCCCCCCCTACGAGCAGTACTTC | CASSYSATPPYEQYF
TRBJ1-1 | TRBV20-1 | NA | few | TGCAGTGCTAGAGATTTTCGTGGGGGGAACACTGAAGCTTTCTTT | CSARDFRGGNTEAFF
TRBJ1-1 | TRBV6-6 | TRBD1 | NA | TGTGCCAGCAGTTACCCGGGACAGACCATGAACACTGAAGCTTTCTTT | CASSYPGQTMNTEAFF
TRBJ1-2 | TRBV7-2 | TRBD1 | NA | TGTGCCAGCAGCTTAGAACGGACAGGGCACGGCTACACCTTC | CASSLERTGHGYTF
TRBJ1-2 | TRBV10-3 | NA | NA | TGTGCCATCAGAGAGACAGTGGGAGAAGGCTACACCTTC | CAIRETVGEGYTF
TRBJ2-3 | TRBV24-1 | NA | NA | TGTGCCACCAGTGATGGGGGTACAGATACGCAGTATTTT | CATSDGGTDTQYF
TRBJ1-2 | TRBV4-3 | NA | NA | TGCGCCAGCAGCCAGGCTCCCAGGGGCGCCTATGGCTACACCTTC | CASSQAPRGAYGYTF
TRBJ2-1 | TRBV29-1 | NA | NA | TGCAGCGCAATCTCCCGGGACATTGAGCAGTTCTTC | CSAISRDIEQFF
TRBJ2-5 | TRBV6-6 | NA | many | TGTGCCAGCAGTTACCCAACGTTGGGTACAGAGACCCAGTACTTC | CASSYPTLGTETQYF
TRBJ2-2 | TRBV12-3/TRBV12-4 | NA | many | TGTGCCAGCAGTTTATACCTGAACACCGGGGAGCTGTTTTTT | CASSLYLNTGELFF
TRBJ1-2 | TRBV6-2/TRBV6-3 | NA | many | TGTGCCAGCAGTTATCTGGTTTCGATGGTGGATGGCTACACCTTC | CASSYLVSMVDGYTF
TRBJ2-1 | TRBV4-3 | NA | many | TGCGCCAGCAGCCGTGCTAGCGTCAATGAGCAGTTCTTC | CASSRASVNEQFF
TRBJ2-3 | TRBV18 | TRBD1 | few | TGTGCCAGCTCACCGTCCCAGGGGGCAGCGGATACGCAGTATTTT | CASSPSQGAADTQYF
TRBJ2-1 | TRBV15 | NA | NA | TGTGCCACCAGCAGAGATAGTTTGAATGAGCAGTTCTTC | CATSRDSLNEQFF
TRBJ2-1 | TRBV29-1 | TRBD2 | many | TGCAGCGTGACATCCGGGACTACAGACAATGAGCAGTTCTTC | CSVTSGTTDNEQFF
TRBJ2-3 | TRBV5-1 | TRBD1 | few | TGCGCCAGCGATAGAACAGGGGCCACAGATACGCAGTATTTT | CASDRTGATDTQYF
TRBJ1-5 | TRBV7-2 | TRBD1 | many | TGTGCCAGCAGCGCCGACAGGGGGCGCAATCAGCCCCAGCATTTT | CASSADRGRNQPQHF
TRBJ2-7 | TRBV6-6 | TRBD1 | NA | TGTGCCAGCAGCCTCCGGGACAGGGAGCACGAGCAGTACTTC | CASSLRDREHEQYF